One and the same sample provided the 24 T cell receptor beta chains below, sequenced in a study of cytomegalovirus exposure and HLA in healthy donors (dated by TCRdb to the late 2010s). Library generation was performed with the immunoSEQ multiplex PCR assay. The immuneACCESS repertoire file appears here via TCRdb, limited to in-frame rearrangements. These files lack a portion of the clones; in checked studies, under half of the deficit traces to unresolved V genes, and the cause of the others is not known. The sample table shows approximately 240,000 clones, and 80% to 95% are seen once. About 0.95% of the sample goes to the ten largest clones. Sample: PBMCs. These receptors were taken from a young woman in good health and CMV-seronegative.

This clone was seen more than once but under ten times. The rearrangement links TRBV14 to TRBJ1-1, with D possibly being TRBD1 (5 bases). There are 13 residues in the CDR3. V gave up 4 bases and J gave up 10 bases, with 16 bases separating them. The germline V gene encodes CDR1 SGHDN and CDR2 FVKESK. CDR3 DNA: TGTGCCAGCAGCCCCCCGGGAGGGGTTGGAGCTTTCTTT. As protein: CASSPPGGVGAFF.

V gene TRBV10-3 combines with J gene TRBJ1-1, with 9 bases identical to TRBD1. Germline CDR1 ENHRY, CDR2 SYGVKD. Losses at the gene ends were 6 bases for V and 0 bases for J; bases not matched to a gene: 5. CDR3 length: 15 residues. The CDR3 loop is CAISGTGKMNTEAFF. CDR3 DNA: TGTGCCATCAGCGGGACAGGGAAAATGAACACTGAAGCTTTCTTT.

The chain recombines TRBV10-3 with TRBJ1-2; D uncertain. The V and J ends lost 0 bases and 3 bases respectively, with 8 bases between them. The CDR3 runs 14 residues. CDR1 and CDR2 from the germline V gene are ENHRY and SYGVKD. This chain's CDR3 is CAISESAGHYGYTF. As DNA, the CDR3 is TGTGCCATCAGTGAGTCGGCGGGTCACTATGGCTACACCTTC.

This clone was recorded a few times. V is TRBV19 and J is TRBJ1-5; maybe TRBD1 (5 bases). Trimming removed 0 bases from V and 6 bases from J, with 21 bases in between. Germline CDR1 LNHDA, CDR2 SQIVND (reference sequence). The CDR3 covers 18 residues. The CDR3 protein is CASSIDEVLRDRSQPQHF. CDR3 DNA sequence: TGTGCCAGTAGTATAGATGAGGTTCTCAGGGATCGAAGTCAGCCCCAGCATTTT. Together with reference TRBV19 and TRBJ1-5, the CDR3 gives the full variable domain: DGGITQSPKYLFRKEGQNVTLSCEQNLNHDAMYWYRQDPGQGLRLIYYSQIVNDFQKGDIAEGYSVSREKKESFPLTVTSAQKNPTAFYLCASSIDEVLRDRSQPQHFGDGTRLSIL.

The genes are TRBV6-1 and TRBJ1-1, with D perhaps matching TRBD1 (5 bases). CDR3 length: 14 residues. Germline V CDR1 and CDR2: MNHNS, SASEGT. The V gene lost 7 bases and the J gene lost 5 bases, with 17 bases spanning the gap. The CDR3 bases are TGTGCCAGCAAAATCGGCAGGGTTGTTACTGAAGCTTTCTTT. It translates to CASKIGRVVTEAFF.

Details on this clone: This sample includes further DNA sequences coding for the same CDR3. The CDR3 is CASSLVRDREETQYF. The CDR3 DNA follows: TGTGCCAGCAGCTTGGTTCGGGACAGGGAGGAGACCCAGTACTTC. The V and J genes are TRBV5-6 and TRBJ2-5, with TRBD1 identical over 9 bases. The CDR3 extends over 15 amino acids. Germline lookup yields CDR1 SGHDT and CDR2 YYEEEE. J was trimmed by 5 bases and V by 0 bases; bases with no gene match: 5.

This chain connects TRBV28 to TRBJ2-7; TRBD2 matches 8 bases. The CDR3 covers 17 residues. Looked up from germline, CDR1 is MDHEN and CDR2 is SYDVKM. V shed 1 base and J 2 bases; nucleotides not matched to a gene: 10. CDR3 DNA sequence: TGTGCCAGCAGTTTATTCGGTCCGAGGCGGGAGGCCTACGAGCAGTACTTC. It yields the protein CASSLFGPRREAYEQYF.

V usage is TRBV10-1 and J usage is TRBJ2-3; 15 bases match TRBD2. This CDR3 is built from 17 residues. CDR1 and CDR2 from the germline V gene are WNHNN and SYGVQD (reference sequence). V shed 8 bases and J 5 bases; nucleotides not matched to a gene: 11. DNA of the CDR3: TGCGCCAGCGGACTAGCGGGAGGGCCTTCAACTGTAGATACGCAGTATTTT. Translated, it gives CASGLAGGPSTVDTQYF.

Only a few counts were recorded for this clone. This CDR3 is also generated by other DNA sequences in the sample. The rearrangement uses TRBV30 and TRBJ2-7; 7 nucleotides agree with TRBD1. V lost 2 bases to trimming and J lost 4 bases; unmatched junction nucleotides: 2. The CDR3 loop spans 12 amino acids. The germline gives CDR1 GTSNPN, CDR2 SVGIG (reference sequence). In DNA form, the CDR3 reads TGTGCCTGGAGTCAACAGGGGTACGAGCAGTACTTC. This encodes CAWSQQGYEQYF.

The gene calls are TRBV30 and TRBJ1-5, with D uncertain. The CDR3 contains 15 residues. Germline CDR1 is GTSNPN and CDR2 is SVGIG (reference sequence). V dropped 0 bases and J dropped 1 base, with 10 bases sitting between them. The CDR3 sequence is CAWSVSGASNQPQHF. The CDR3 coding sequence is TGTGCCTGGAGTGTATCGGGAGCCAGCAATCAGCCCCAGCATTTT.

This chain uses TRBV28 with TRBJ2-7; 15 bases align to TRBD2. V shed 6 bases and J 5 bases; nucleotides not matched to a gene: 5. The germline gives CDR1 MDHEN, CDR2 SYDVKM. The CDR3 contains 15 residues. CDR3 nucleotides: TGTGCCAGCAGCCTAGGGACTAGCGGGAGGAACGAGCAGTACTTC. Its protein product is CASSLGTSGRNEQYF.

This clone was picked up one time. The chain uses TRBV27 and TRBJ2-7, with D hard to call. The CDR3 sequence is 14 residues long. CDR1 is MNHEY, CDR2 SMNVEV, per germline (reference sequence). V shed 3 bases and J shed 4 bases, with 13 bases lying between them. CDR3 sequence (DNA): TGTGCCAGCAGTTTTAGCTTCTCGGGTTACGAGCAGTACTTC. Protein sequence: CASSFSFSGYEQYF.

The V gene is TRBV30, the J gene TRBJ2-6; D may be TRBD1 (5 bases). Germline CDR1 GTSNPN, CDR2 SVGIG (reference sequence). The CDR3 spans 15 residues. CDR3 DNA: TGTGCAGTGACAGAAACTTACTCTGGGGCCAACGTCCTGACTTTC. This sequence encodes CAVTETYSGANVLTF.

V is TRBV6-1 and J is TRBJ1-5; no clear D gene. The CDR3 spans 13 residues. V lost 6 bases and J 6 bases, leaving 12 bases between the germline ends. The germline gives CDR1 MNHNS, CDR2 SASEGT. The CDR3 protein is CASSEGEIQPQHF. CDR3 in DNA: TGTGCCAGCAGCGAGGGAGAAATTCAGCCCCAGCATTTT.

This clone was detected only a few times. In this CDR3 the conserved last residue, phenylalanine or tryptophan, is missing, so a read error is likely. The DNA is omitted, as the CDR3 cannot be located on it reliably, and the CDR3 follows TCRdb's listing. V is TRBV10-3 and J is TRBJ2-7; the table's D gene call, TRBD1, was not cross checked with the DNA. CDR1 is ENHRY, CDR2 SYGVKD, per germline. The CDR3 is made up of 14 amino acids, end residues included. The CDR3 is CAISEGAGFPGHLY.

The V and J genes are TRBV2 and TRBJ2-7, with TRBD1 matching over 7 bases. The CDR3 length is 10 residues. The V gene end was trimmed by 4 bases and the J gene end by 13 bases; junction bases not matched to a gene: 4. Germline V CDR1 and CDR2: SNHLY, FYNNEI. In DNA form, the CDR3 reads TGTGCCAGCAGTGGACAGGGACCCTACTTC. It yields the protein CASSGQGPYF. The variable domain in full, completed from reference TRBV2 and TRBJ2-7, reads EPEVTQTPSHQVTQMGQEVILRCVPISNHLYFYWYRQILGQKVEFLVSFYNNEISEKSEIFDDQFSVERPDGSNFTLKIRSTKLEDSAMYFCASSGQGPYFGPGTRLTVT.

V usage is TRBV7-8 and J usage is TRBJ1-2; no clear D. The V gene lost 5 bases and the J gene lost 5 bases, with 9 bases spanning the gap. Per germline, CDR1 SGHVS and CDR2 FQNEAQ. CDR3 size: 12 residues. CDR3 in DNA: TGTGCCAGCAGCCCCACAGAATATGGCTACACCTTC. This gives the protein CASSPTEYGYTF.

The chain uses TRBV29-1 and TRBJ2-7; TRBD2 matches at 9 bases. J lost 1 base, V lost 0 bases, and 7 bases had no gene match. Per germline, CDR1 SQVTM and CDR2 ANQGSEA. The length of the CDR3 is 16 residues. CDR3 region: CSVEERGLAGSYEQYF. The CDR3 DNA reads as TGCAGCGTTGAAGAACGAGGGCTAGCGGGATCCTACGAGCAGTACTTC.

The CDR3 sequence: CAWSALGGKNSPLHF. DNA of the CDR3: TGTGCCTGGAGTGCCTTGGGGGGGAAGAATTCACCCCTCCACTTT. J is TRBJ1-6 and V is TRBV30, with a weak D call TRBD1 (5 bases). Deletions cut 1 base from V and 7 bases from J, with 14 bases between. This CDR3 has 15 residues. CDR1 is GTSNPN, CDR2 SVGIG, per germline (reference sequence).

The chain couples TRBV5-1 to TRBJ2-1, with 11 bases that match TRBD2. The CDR3 consists of 17 residues. After removal of 3 bases from V and 2 bases from J, the junction contained 7 bases not matched to a gene. Germline V gene lookup returns CDR1 SGHRS and CDR2 YFSETQ. CDR3 in amino acids: CASSSNLAGGAYNEQFF. DNA of the CDR3: TGCGCCAGCAGCTCGAATCTAGCGGGAGGAGCCTACAATGAGCAGTTCTTC.

The chain is built from TRBV28 and TRBJ1-1, with D perhaps TRBD1 (5 bases). V dropped 6 bases and J dropped 1 base, with 21 bases sitting between them. This CDR3 spans 17 amino acids. Germline V gene sequence: CDR1 MDHEN, CDR2 SYDVKM. This chain's CDR3 is CASSCRDCNTENTEAFF. The CDR3 bases are TGTGCCAGCAGCTGTCGGGACTGCAATACCGAGAACACTGAAGCTTTCTTT.

The chain uses TRBV5-1 and TRBJ2-3; 10 bases line up with TRBD2. CDR1 is SGHRS and CDR2 is YFSETQ in the germline V gene. The CDR3 loop spans 15 amino acids. Germline trimming cut 5 bases from V and 4 bases from J; bases unmatched to any gene: 7. The CDR3 spells CASRDPSGSADTQYF. The CDR3, as DNA: TGCGCCAGCAGAGATCCTAGCGGGAGTGCAGATACGCAGTATTTT.

The gene calls are TRBV27 and TRBJ2-1, with D perhaps matching TRBD2 (6 bases). CDR3 length: 16 residues. The germline V gene encodes CDR1 MNHEY and CDR2 SMNVEV (reference sequence). V was trimmed by 6 bases and J by 0 bases, leaving 15 bases between them. Here the CDR3 reads CASRPSRGSSYNEQFF. CDR3 nucleotides: TGTGCCAGCAGACCCTCGCGGGGTAGCTCCTACAATGAGCAGTTCTTC.

The CDR3 DNA is TGTGCCAGCAGCACACCGGACAGGGTGACGACTAATGAAAAACTGTTTTTT. It encodes CASSTPDRVTTNEKLFF. V usage is TRBV28 and J usage is TRBJ1-4, with 8 bases matching TRBD1. V gave up 6 bases and J gave up 2 bases; unmatched junction bases: 11. The CDR3 covers 17 residues. Germline CDR1 and CDR2: MDHEN and SYDVKM.